The entry below gives a single T cell receptor (beta chain) sequence along with its context. Its antigen remains unidentified. Additional DNA sequences in this sample encode the identical CDR3. As handled by the study authors: After removing out-of-frame reads, 2.3 million or so distinct TCRbeta sequences remained. Sequenced by immunoSEQ multiplex PCR; TCRdb stores in-frame clones only, minus some. V, J and clone size derive from that table, while D and trimming were established from the DNA sequence. This sample yields about 25,000 clones, of which roughly 75% are seen a single time; 0.95% to 1.1% belongs to the top ten. Single viable CD3+CD4+CD8-CD45RO+ cells were sorted as the memory CD4+ T cells. This record comes from a study of memory CD4+ T cells and cytomegalovirus serostatus. For the study at large: This sample comes from healthy Belgian adults, several CMV seropositive, 24 seronegative. Study findings and constraints: The CMV-associated TCR signature appears largely within the CD4+ memory repertoire.

There are 14 residues in the CDR3. Germline CDR1 is SNHLY and CDR2 is FYNNEI. The V gene end was trimmed by 10 bases and the J gene end by 4 bases; junction bases not matched to a gene: 10. This sequence was found in an adult in good health and CMV-seronegative. Material for sequencing was memory CD4+ T cells from blood. The V call is TRBV2, the J call TRBJ1-1, with 9 bases aligning to TRBD1. CDR3 sequence (DNA): TGTGCCACTACTGGACAGGGACAGGGCACTGAAGCTTTCTTT. Amino acids: CATTGQGQGTEAFF.